Presented here are 5 T cell receptor beta chains from one specimen sequenced in a study of T cells after yellow fever vaccination. TCRdb re-derived calls from the 5' RACE reads in MiXCR, one entry per CDR3 protein. The sample has some 320,000 distinct CDR3 sequences, roughly 4.3% seen once. This material consisted of PBMCs, taken 15 days after the yellow fever booster vaccination. Every receptor here comes from a man between 18 and 35 years old who received the YFV17D yellow fever vaccine.

This clonotype was detected ten times or more. The rearrangement joins TRBV7-2 to TRBJ2-2; D perhaps matches TRBD1 (6 bases). CDR1 and CDR2 (germline): SGHTA, FQGNSA. V lost 5 bases and J lost 7, with 8 bases in between. This CDR3 comprises 12 residues. The DNA for the CDR3 is TGTGCCAGCAGCCCAGGGGTCGGGGAGCTGTTTTTT. This translates into CASSPGVGELFF.

There are many counts of this clonotype. This rearrangement joins TRBV6-5 to TRBJ1-2; 7 bases line up with TRBD1. V shed 0 bases and J 5 bases; nucleotides not matched to a gene: 12. This CDR3 spans 17 amino acids. Looked up from germline, CDR1 is MNHEY and CDR2 is SVGAGI. The DNA for the CDR3 is TGTGCCAGCAGTTACTCGACAGGGAGGAGGAATAGTTATGGCTACACCTTC. It is translated as CASSYSTGRRNSYGYTF.

The gene calls are TRBV3-1 and TRBJ2-5; D assignment may be TRBD1 or TRBD2 (6 bases each). Germline loops: CDR1 LGHDT, CDR2 YNNKEL (reference sequence). The ends were cut back, 0 bases at V and 5 bases at J, with 10 bases in the middle. The CDR3 has 14 amino acids. CDR3 amino acids: CASSQEGGRETQYF. CDR3 bases: TGTGCCAGCAGCCAAGAGGGGGGCCGGGAGACCCAGTACTTC.

This clonotype has just a few counts. J is TRBJ2-7 and V is TRBV20-1, with 13 positions matching TRBD2. The CDR3 loop spans 15 amino acids. Trimming at V came to 5 bases and at J to 2 bases, leaving 6 bases not matched to a gene. Germline V gene sequence: CDR1 DFQATT, CDR2 SNEGSKA (reference sequence). CDR3 sequence (DNA): TGCAGTGCTCCCGGGACTAGCGGGGACACCTACGAGCAGTACTTC. Translation gives CSAPGTSGDTYEQYF.

The chain couples TRBV19 to TRBJ1-1; 7 bases agree with TRBD1. This CDR3 has 13 residues. CDR1 and CDR2 from the germline V gene are LNHDA and SQIVND (reference sequence). With V trimmed by 8 bases and J by 4 bases, 7 bases remained unmatched. The CDR3 here is CASGPDRATEAFF. In DNA, the CDR3 is TGTGCCAGTGGACCTGACAGGGCCACTGAAGCTTTCTTT.